Each of the 24 T cell receptor beta chains below was sequenced from the same sample in a study of T cell changes during pregnancy in multiple sclerosis. Sequenced by immunoSEQ multiplex PCR; TCRdb stores in-frame clones only, minus some. The sample holds more than 95,000 clones, approximately 93% seen once. The sequences come from peripheral blood, collected after pregnancy. The receptor source for this set is a female donor with multiple sclerosis, enrolled in a pregnancy study.

The rearrangement links TRBV11-2 to TRBJ2-1; 11 bases line up with TRBD2. The V and J ends lost 9 bases and 3 bases, in that order; junction bases with no gene match: 10. In germline, CDR1 is SGHAT, CDR2 FQNNGV. This CDR3 is 16 amino acids long. The DNA for the CDR3 is TGTGCCAGTAGCCGGGTAGCGGGAGGGATCTACAATGAGCAGTTCTTC. Its translation: CASSRVAGGIYNEQFF.

The rearrangement joins TRBV5-5 to TRBJ2-5; D perhaps matches TRBD1 (6 bases). V shed 7 bases and J shed 5 bases, with 15 bases lying between them. The germline gives CDR1 SGHKS, CDR2 YYEKEE (reference sequence). CDR3 length: 13 residues. CDR3 amino acids: CASHRAGRETQYF. In nucleotides, the CDR3 is TGTGCCAGCCACAGGGCTGGAAGGGAGACCCAGTACTTC. The full variable domain, rest sourced from reference TRBV5-5 and TRBJ2-5, is DAGVTQSPTHLIKTRGQQVTLRCSPISGHKSVSWYQQVLGQGPQFIFQYYEKEERGRGNFPDRFSARQFPNYSSELNVNALLLGDSALYLCASHRAGRETQYFGPGTRLLVL.

Here the CDR3 DNA reads TGTGCCAGCAGTTCCGACAGGGGGCGAAGATACGAGCAGTACTTC. This sequence encodes CASSSDRGRRYEQYF. The rearrangement joins TRBV27 to TRBJ2-7, with 10 bases matching TRBD1. This CDR3 is built from 15 residues. Germline CDR1 and CDR2: MNHEY and SMNVEV (reference sequence). J gave up 4 bases and V 4 bases, and 7 bases lay outside the gene matches.

J is TRBJ2-4 and V is TRBV18; D is possibly TRBD1 (6 bases). Trimming took 1 base from V and 5 from J, leaving 18 bases between them. The germline V gene has CDR1 KGHSH and CDR2 LQKENI. This CDR3 comprises 17 residues. As DNA, the CDR3 is TGTGCCAGCTCACCACGGACAGCTTCGGGTAGTCAAAACATTCAGTACTTC. Residues: CASSPRTASGSQNIQYF. Using reference TRBV18 and TRBJ2-4 for the parts outside the CDR3, the full variable domain is NAGVMQNPRHLVRRRGQEARLRCSPMKGHSHVYWYRQLPEEGLKFMVYLQKENIIDESGMPKERFSAEFPKEGPSILRIQQVVRGDSAAYFCASSPRTASGSQNIQYFGAGTRLSVL.

This clone was recorded once. The chain carries TRBV28 and TRBJ2-1; D not resolved. Germline loops: CDR1 MDHEN, CDR2 SYDVKM. The V gene lost 4 bases and the J gene lost 0 bases, with 10 bases spanning the gap. CDR3 length: 15 amino acids. The chain's CDR3 is CASSSIRSSYNEQFF. The CDR3 DNA reads as TGTGCCAGCAGTTCTATAAGGAGCTCCTACAATGAGCAGTTCTTC.

The chain employs TRBV7-9 and TRBJ1-2, with D hard to call. The germline V gene has CDR1 SEHNR and CDR2 FQNEAQ (reference sequence). V dropped 3 bases and J dropped 5 bases, with 19 bases sitting between them. The length of the CDR3 is 16 residues. CDR3 bases: TGTGCCAGCAGCTTCATCGACTCAGGCGGAGGGTATGGCTACACCTTC. Amino acids: CASSFIDSGGGYGYTF.

This chain connects TRBV5-1 to TRBJ2-6; D is uncertain. Germline V gives CDR1 SGHRS, CDR2 YFSETQ. The CDR3 loop spans 16 amino acids. Trimming pared 0 bases from V and 0 bases from J, leaving 7 bases between. The CDR3 DNA is TGCGCCAGCAGCTTGGTACCGGTCTCTGGGGCCAACGTCCTGACTTTC. Translated: CASSLVPVSGANVLTF.

The rearrangement links TRBV27 to TRBJ1-5, with 10 positions matching TRBD1. After removal of 6 bases from V and 2 bases from J, the junction contained 7 bases not matched to a gene. The CDR3 runs 16 residues. The V gene's germline CDR1 is MNHEY and CDR2 SMNVEV (reference sequence). For the CDR3, the DNA is TGTGCCAGCAGCCCTGACAGGGGGCGACGCAATCAGCCCCAGCATTTT. It yields the protein CASSPDRGRRNQPQHF.

The rearrangement joins TRBV2 to TRBJ1-5, with D unresolved. Germline lookup yields CDR1 SNHLY and CDR2 FYNNEI. Trimming pared 8 bases from V and 7 bases from J, leaving 15 bases between. CDR3 size: 13 residues. As DNA, the CDR3 is TGTGCCAGCCGGGAGTCCCAAAGGCAGCCCCAGCATTTT. This translates into CASRESQRQPQHF.

This sequence joins TRBV30 and TRBJ2-1; no firm D call. Germline assignment: CDR1 GTSNPN and CDR2 SVGIG (reference sequence). Trimming left V 3 bases short and J 3 bases short, with 6 bases between. This CDR3 spans 12 amino acids. The CDR3 nucleotides are TGTGCCTGGAGCCCGCGCTACAATGAGCAGTTCTTC. Protein sequence: CAWSPRYNEQFF.

The chain is built from TRBV2 and TRBJ2-7; TRBD2 might be the D (6 bases). Germline V gene sequence: CDR1 SNHLY, CDR2 FYNNEI. The CDR3 contains 14 residues. The germline V and J ends were trimmed by 6 bases and 5 bases, with 17 bases remaining between them. The CDR3 DNA reads TGTGCCAGCAGGGAGGGACGCCCGAGGGACGAGCAGTACTTC. Amino acid sequence: CASREGRPRDEQYF.

The V and J genes are TRBV6-6 and TRBJ2-5; the match to TRBD2 covers 7 bases. The CDR3 covers 13 residues. Germline lookup yields CDR1 MNHNY and CDR2 SVGAGI (reference sequence). J gave up 9 bases and V 2 bases, and 6 bases lay outside the gene matches. The CDR3 DNA reads TGTGCCAGCAGTTACGACTGGGGGAGGGCCCAGTACTTC. Translation: CASSYDWGRAQYF.

This chain connects TRBV19 to TRBJ2-3, with D possibly matching TRBD1 (6 bases). V was cut by 5 bases and J by 2 bases, with 14 bases left in between. The CDR3 is made up of 15 amino acids. The germline V gene has CDR1 LNHDA and CDR2 SQIVND (reference sequence). CDR3 region: CASSSTGFYTDTQYF. In DNA form, the CDR3 reads TGTGCCAGTAGTTCGACAGGTTTTTACACAGATACGCAGTATTTT.

CDR3 amino acids: CASSLGGFSNQPQHF. For the CDR3, the DNA is TGTGCCAGCAGCTTGGGCGGTTTTAGCAATCAGCCCCAGCATTTT. This sequence joins TRBV5-6 and TRBJ1-5; D uncertain. This CDR3 region has 15 residues. Trimming stripped 0 bases from V and 0 bases from J, with 7 bases between. Germline V lookup: CDR1 SGHDT, CDR2 YYEEEE.

CDR3: CAWRRTEGGSRRSGNTIYF. In DNA form, the CDR3 reads TGTGCCTGGAGAAGAACAGAAGGGGGATCACGCCGATCTGGAAACACCATATATTTT. V and J are TRBV30 and TRBJ1-3, with D maybe TRBD1 (6 bases). CDR1 and CDR2 (germline): GTSNPN, SVGIG (reference sequence). Trimming took 3 bases from V and 1 from J, leaving 25 bases between them. The CDR3 spans 19 residues.

V is TRBV5-1 and J is TRBJ1-1; D unclear. V gave up 2 bases and J gave up 1 base, with 15 bases separating them. Germline V gene data show CDR1 as SGHRS and CDR2 as YFSETQ. The CDR3 is made up of 16 amino acids. CDR3: CASSLSPSRRNTEAFF. CDR3 nucleotide sequence: TGCGCCAGCAGCTTATCACCGAGCCGAAGGAACACTGAAGCTTTCTTT.

The rearrangement uses TRBV27 and TRBJ2-1, with 11 positions matching TRBD2. Trimming at V came to 9 bases and at J to 8 bases, leaving 12 bases not matched to a gene. The CDR3 totals 15 residues. In germline, CDR1 is MNHEY, CDR2 SMNVEV (reference sequence). CDR3 bases: TGTGCCAGTCTTAATAGCGGGAGGGCCTCGGATGAGCAGTTCTTC. Protein: CASLNSGRASDEQFF.

This clone has more than one count but fewer than ten. This chain connects TRBV27 to TRBJ1-2; 7 nucleotides align to TRBD1. Germline-derived CDR1 and CDR2 are MNHEY and SMNVEV (reference sequence). This CDR3 region has 15 residues. The V segment lost 3 bases and the J segment 4 bases; nucleotides outside the gene matches: 8. CDR3 loop: CASSLTGLGSYGYTF. The CDR3 DNA follows: TGTGCCAGCAGTTTGACAGGGTTAGGGTCCTATGGCTACACCTTC.

The chain uses TRBV11-2 and TRBJ2-7; TRBD1 matches at 8 bases. CDR1 and CDR2 from the germline V gene are SGHAT and FQNNGV. V gave up 0 bases and J gave up 3 bases; unmatched junction bases: 1. CDR3 size: 14 residues. CDR3 residues: CASSLDRGRYEQYF. The CDR3 nucleotides read TGTGCCAGCAGCTTAGACAGGGGGCGCTACGAGCAGTACTTC.

The chain couples TRBV7-3 to TRBJ2-5; D uncertain. Between the trimmed V and J ends, which lost 0 bases and 4 bases, there was a span of 6 bases. This CDR3 contains 13 residues. Looked up from germline, CDR1 is SGHTA and CDR2 is FQGTGA. The CDR3 spells CASSLTRLETQYF. The CDR3 bases are TGTGCCAGCAGCTTAACGCGCCTAGAGACCCAGTACTTC.

This chain joins TRBV18 and TRBJ2-3; unclear D gene. From germline, CDR1 is KGHSH and CDR2 LQKENI. This CDR3 contains 14 residues. The germline V and J ends were trimmed by 5 bases and 2 bases, with 11 bases remaining between them. The CDR3 sequence: CASSFTGSTDTQYF. Here the CDR3 DNA reads TGTGCCAGCTCATTCACCGGGTCCACAGATACGCAGTATTTT.

The V call is TRBV27, the J call TRBJ2-2; maybe TRBD1 (6 bases). Germline lookup yields CDR1 MNHEY and CDR2 SMNVEV (reference sequence). The CDR3 loop spans 13 amino acids. V gave up 4 bases and J gave up 7 bases, with 10 bases separating them. For the CDR3, the DNA is TGTGCCAGCAGTTACAGGGCTGGCGGGGAGCTGTTTTTT. Amino acid sequence: CASSYRAGGELFF.

This chain joins TRBV2 and TRBJ1-3; 7 positions match TRBD1. The CDR3 has 16 amino acids. The V and J ends lost 9 bases and 1 base, in that order; junction bases with no gene match: 12. Germline V CDR1 and CDR2: SNHLY, FYNNEI. CDR3 residues: CASRLTGYNSGNTIYF. CDR3 DNA sequence: TGTGCCAGTAGATTGACAGGGTATAATTCTGGAAACACCATATATTTT.

This clone was detected only once. The DNA of the CDR3 is TGTGCCAGCAGTGAGCAGGACAGGGTCAACTATGGCTACACCTTC. Protein: CASSEQDRVNYGYTF. The genes are TRBV9 and TRBJ1-2; 8 bases are shared with TRBD1. The CDR3 sequence is 15 residues long. Trimming took 5 bases from V and 2 from J; bases not matched to a gene: 8. Per the germline V gene, CDR1 is SGDLS and CDR2 is YYNGEE.